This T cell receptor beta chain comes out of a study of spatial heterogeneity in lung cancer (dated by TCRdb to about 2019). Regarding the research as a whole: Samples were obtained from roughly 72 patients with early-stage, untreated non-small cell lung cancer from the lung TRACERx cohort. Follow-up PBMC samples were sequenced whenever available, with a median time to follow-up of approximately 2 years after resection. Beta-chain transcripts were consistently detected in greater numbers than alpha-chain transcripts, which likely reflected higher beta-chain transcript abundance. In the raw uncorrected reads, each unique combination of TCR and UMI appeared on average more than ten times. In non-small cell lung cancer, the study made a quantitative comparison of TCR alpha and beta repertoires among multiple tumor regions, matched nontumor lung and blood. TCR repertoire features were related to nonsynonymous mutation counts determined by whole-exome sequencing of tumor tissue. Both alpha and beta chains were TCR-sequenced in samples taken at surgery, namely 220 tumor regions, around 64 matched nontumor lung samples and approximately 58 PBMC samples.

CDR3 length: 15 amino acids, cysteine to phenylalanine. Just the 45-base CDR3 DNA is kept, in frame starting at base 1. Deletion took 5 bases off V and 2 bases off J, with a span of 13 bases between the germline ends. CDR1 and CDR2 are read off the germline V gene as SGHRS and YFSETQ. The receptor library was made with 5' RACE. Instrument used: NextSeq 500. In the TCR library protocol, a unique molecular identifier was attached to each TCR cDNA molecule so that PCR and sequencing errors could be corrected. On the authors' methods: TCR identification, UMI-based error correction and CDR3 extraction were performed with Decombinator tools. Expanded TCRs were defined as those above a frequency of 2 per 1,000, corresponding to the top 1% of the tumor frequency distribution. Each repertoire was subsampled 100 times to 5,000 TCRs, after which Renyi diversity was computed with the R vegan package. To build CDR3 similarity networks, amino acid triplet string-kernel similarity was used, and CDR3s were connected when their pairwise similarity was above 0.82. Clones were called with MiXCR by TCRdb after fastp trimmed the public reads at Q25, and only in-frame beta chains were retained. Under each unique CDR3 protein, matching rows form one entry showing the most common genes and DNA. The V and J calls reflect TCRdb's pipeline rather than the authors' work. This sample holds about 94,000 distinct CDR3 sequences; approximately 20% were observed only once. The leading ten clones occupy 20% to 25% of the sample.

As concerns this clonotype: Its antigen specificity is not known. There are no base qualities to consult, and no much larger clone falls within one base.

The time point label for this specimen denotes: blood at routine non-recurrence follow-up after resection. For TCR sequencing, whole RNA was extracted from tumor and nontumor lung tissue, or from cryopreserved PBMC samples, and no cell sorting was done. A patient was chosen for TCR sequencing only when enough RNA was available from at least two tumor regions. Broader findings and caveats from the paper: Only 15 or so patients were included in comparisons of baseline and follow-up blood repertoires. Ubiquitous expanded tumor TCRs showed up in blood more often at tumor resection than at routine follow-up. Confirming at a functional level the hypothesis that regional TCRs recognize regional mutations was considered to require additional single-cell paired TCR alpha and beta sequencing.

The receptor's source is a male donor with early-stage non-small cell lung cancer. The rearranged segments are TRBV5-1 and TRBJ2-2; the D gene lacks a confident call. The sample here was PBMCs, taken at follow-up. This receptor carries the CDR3 CASRDATRNTGELFF. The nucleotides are TGCGCCAGCAGAGACGCAACTCGAAACACCGGGGAGCTGTTTTTT.